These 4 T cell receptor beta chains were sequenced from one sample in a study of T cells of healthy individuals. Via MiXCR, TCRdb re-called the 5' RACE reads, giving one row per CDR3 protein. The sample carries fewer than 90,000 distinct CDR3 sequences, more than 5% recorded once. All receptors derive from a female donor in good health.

The CDR3 is CSASSGSEQYF. The CDR3 DNA reads TGCAGTGCCTCATCCGGGTCCGAGCAGTACTTC. The rearrangement links TRBV20-1 to TRBJ2-7; no firm D call. V was shortened by 6 bases and J by 6 bases, with 12 bases between the two germline ends. The CDR3 has 11 amino acids. Germline assignment: CDR1 DFQATT and CDR2 SNEGSKA (reference sequence).

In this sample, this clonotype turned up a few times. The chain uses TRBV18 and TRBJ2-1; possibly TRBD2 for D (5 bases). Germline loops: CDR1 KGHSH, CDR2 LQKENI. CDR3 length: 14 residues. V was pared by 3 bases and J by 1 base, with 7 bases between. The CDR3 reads CASSPRGSYNEQFF. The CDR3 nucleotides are TGTGCCAGCTCACCTCGCGGGTCCTACAATGAGCAGTTCTTC.

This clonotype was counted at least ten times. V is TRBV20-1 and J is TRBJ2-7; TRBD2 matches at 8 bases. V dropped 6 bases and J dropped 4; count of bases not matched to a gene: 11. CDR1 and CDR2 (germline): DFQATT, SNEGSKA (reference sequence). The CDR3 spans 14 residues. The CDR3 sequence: CSAGGLAKVYEQYF. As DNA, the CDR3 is TGCAGTGCCGGAGGACTAGCAAAGGTGTACGAGCAGTACTTC.

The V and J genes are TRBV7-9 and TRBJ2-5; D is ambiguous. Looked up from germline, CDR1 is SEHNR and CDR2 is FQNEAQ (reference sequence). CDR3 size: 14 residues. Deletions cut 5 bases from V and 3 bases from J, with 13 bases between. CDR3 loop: CASSPFTMEETQYF. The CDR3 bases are TGTGCCAGCAGCCCGTTTACTATGGAAGAGACCCAGTACTTC.